The 17 T cell receptor beta chains in this list originate from one sample, sequenced in a study of T cells in Graves' hyperthyroidism and ophthalmopathy. Template material for amplifying TCR beta CDR3 regions consisted of RNA transcripts. HTBI primers were employed in a first-round RT-PCR of the TCR CDR3. Using its own MiXCR run on the multiplex PCR reads, TCRdb lists one record per CDR3 protein. The table lists a few hundred thousand distinct CDR3 sequences, around a fifth of them singletons. Material for sequencing was blood. Receptors were obtained from a man aged 50-60 years with Graves' ophthalmopathy.

The sample holds a few counts of this clonotype. Written as DNA, the CDR3 is TGTGCCATCAGCGATACAACTAGCGGGACAACAGATACGCAGTATTTT. This sequence encodes CAISDTTSGTTDTQYF. The rearrangement joins TRBV10-3 to TRBJ2-3; 10 bases are shared with TRBD2. The CDR3 spans 16 residues. V trimming: 6 bases; J trimming: 3 bases; junction bases outside the gene matches: 9. Per germline, CDR1 ENHRY and CDR2 SYGVKD.

Notes on this clonotype: This may stem from a read error, because a much larger clone lies one nucleotide away. The chain couples TRBV5-1 to TRBJ2-7; D unclear. Germline V gives CDR1 SGHRS, CDR2 YFSETQ. The CDR3 length is 14 residues. Deletions cut 4 bases from V and 1 base from J, with 12 bases between. This chain's CDR3 is CASSQESASYEQYF. The DNA of the CDR3 is TGCGCCAGCAGCCAAGAGTCAGCATCCTACGAGCAGTACTTC.

This clonotype was counted at least ten times. The chain uses TRBV5-1 and TRBJ1-3, with D hard to call. Germline V gene data show CDR1 as SGHRS and CDR2 as YFSETQ. The CDR3 has 15 residues. Trimming took off 0 bases at V and 3 bases at J, with 10 bases between the two ends. In nucleotides, the CDR3 is TGCGCCAGCAGCTTGGATTTAGGCCGTGGAAACACCATATATTTT. Protein product: CASSLDLGRGNTIYF.

In this sample, this clonotype turned up many times. The genes are TRBV18 and TRBJ1-1; TRBD1 matches 7 bases. V shed 6 bases and J 11 bases; nucleotides not matched to a gene: 12. Germline CDR1 reads KGHSH; CDR2 reads LQKENI. The CDR3 covers 13 residues. The CDR3 DNA reads TGTGCCAGCTCCTTGGGACAGCCCAAAGGGGCTTTCTTT. Translating gives CASSLGQPKGAFF.

The sample holds many counts of this clonotype. This chain joins TRBV12-3 or TRBV12-4 and TRBJ2-3; 12 positions match TRBD2. The CDR3 is made up of 20 amino acids. Trimming at V came to 6 bases and at J to 1 base, leaving 17 bases not matched to a gene. The CDR3 loop reads CASSPGGTSGPYGGTDTQYF. The DNA for the CDR3 is TGTGCCAGCAGCCCAGGGGGGACTAGCGGGCCCTATGGGGGCACAGATACGCAGTATTTT.

In its sample, this clonotype was seen many times. J is TRBJ1-2 and V is TRBV7-2; no clear D. Germline lookup yields CDR1 SGHTA and CDR2 FQGNSA. This CDR3 contains 15 residues. Trimming pared 3 bases from V and 0 bases from J, leaving 11 bases between. The CDR3 DNA reads as TGTGCCAGCAGCTTGTTCGGTGAACCTAACTATGGCTACACCTTC. Protein product: CASSLFGEPNYGYTF.

In this sample, this clonotype turned up a few times. The chain has TRBV28 and TRBJ2-1; D gene uncertain. The CDR3 loop spans 13 amino acids. Germline V lookup: CDR1 MDHEN, CDR2 SYDVKM. Trimming shortened V by 5 bases and J by 7 bases, and 12 bases separated the two germline ends. CDR3 protein: CASSKDLGNEQFF. CDR3 DNA: TGTGCCAGCAGTAAGGACCTGGGGAATGAGCAGTTCTTC.

This clonotype was recorded at least ten times. V usage is TRBV6-1 and J usage is TRBJ1-4; no reliable D call. V was trimmed by 9 bases and J by 7 bases, leaving 21 bases between them. CDR1 is MNHNS and CDR2 is SASEGT in the germline V gene. CDR3 size: 15 residues. The CDR3 sequence: CASHPSGRVGEKLFF. The CDR3 bases are TGTGCCAGTCATCCATCGGGGAGAGTCGGTGAAAAACTGTTTTTT.

This clonotype was seen only a few times. V usage is TRBV9 and J usage is TRBJ2-3, with TRBD2 matching 9 bases. This CDR3 region has 16 residues. Unmatched junction bases numbered 6, after V lost 4 bases and J lost 0 bases. The germline gives CDR1 SGDLS, CDR2 YYNGEE. DNA for the CDR3: TGTGCCAGCAGCAATGGACTAGCGACTAGCACAGATACGCAGTATTTT. It codes for CASSNGLATSTDTQYF. Using reference TRBV9 and TRBJ2-3 for the parts outside the CDR3, the full variable domain is DSGVTQTPKHLITATGQRVTLRCSPRSGDLSVYWYQQSLDQGLQFLIQYYNGEERAKGNILERFSAQQFPDLHSELNLSSLELGDSALYFCASSNGLATSTDTQYFGPGTRLTVL.

The chain recombines TRBV12-3 or TRBV12-4 with TRBJ2-2, with 16 bases identical to TRBD2. Unmatched junction bases numbered 4, after V lost 6 bases and J lost 6 bases. The CDR3 totals 16 residues. The CDR3 nucleotides read TGTGCCAGCAGCCCCGGGACTAGCGGGAGGGCCGGGGAGCTGTTTTTT. Residues: CASSPGTSGRAGELFF.

The table lists this clonotype with many counts. The chain links TRBV6-1 to TRBJ2-3; D possibly corresponds to TRBD1 (6 bases). CDR3 length: 14 residues. With 8 bases removed from V and 3 bases from J, the gap between germline ends came to 15 bases. Looked up from germline, CDR1 is MNHNS and CDR2 is SASEGT. In nucleotides, the CDR3 is TGTGCCAGCCTCAGGGGACATTCAACAGATACGCAGTATTTT. This encodes CASLRGHSTDTQYF.

This clonotype was detected ten times or more. The chain joins TRBV2 to TRBJ1-6; TRBD1 matches 7 bases. The CDR3 sequence is 13 residues long. Germline assignment: CDR1 SNHLY and CDR2 FYNNEI. With V trimmed by 8 bases and J by 6 bases, 4 bases remained unmatched. The CDR3 reads CASHTGVNSPLHF. In DNA form, the CDR3 reads TGTGCCAGCCATACAGGGGTTAATTCACCCCTCCACTTT.

Many counts were recorded for this clonotype. The genes are TRBV2 and TRBJ2-1, with D possibly being TRBD2 (6 bases). The length of the CDR3 is 15 residues. V shed 3 bases and J shed 3 bases, with 12 bases lying between them. Germline assignment: CDR1 SNHLY and CDR2 FYNNEI. The CDR3 region has the DNA TGTGCCAGCAGTGACCGGGTCGGGAGCTACAATGAGCAGTTCTTC. This gives the protein CASSDRVGSYNEQFF.

This clonotype was seen many times. The CDR3 bases are TGCAGTGCTACTAGGCAGGCGAATCAGCCCCAGCATTTT. Translating it yields CSATRQANQPQHF. V usage is TRBV20-1 and J usage is TRBJ1-5; no reliable D call. This CDR3 contains 13 residues. The ends were cut back, 4 bases at V and 4 bases at J, with 11 bases in the middle. Germline CDR1 and CDR2: DFQATT and SNEGSKA (reference sequence).

This chain's CDR3 is CASRGGMDEQYF. CDR3 nucleotide sequence: TGTGCCAGCCGGGGGGGTATGGACGAGCAGTACTTC. This chain joins TRBV6-1 and TRBJ2-7; 8 nucleotides agree with TRBD2. The V segment lost 8 bases and the J segment 5 bases; nucleotides outside the gene matches: 5. Germline CDR1 reads MNHNS; CDR2 reads SASEGT. CDR3 length: 12 amino acids.

This clonotype has just a few counts. V and J are TRBV4-1 and TRBJ1-4; 9 positions match TRBD1. The J segment lost 8 bases and the V segment lost 4 bases, leaving 8 bases of the junction unmatched. The CDR3 has 15 amino acids. CDR1 MGHRA and CDR2 YSYEKL come from the germline V gene. CDR3 coding DNA: TGCGCCAGCAGCCGTGTGGGACAGGGTGACGAAAAACTGTTTTTT. Residues: CASSRVGQGDEKLFF.

The CDR3 loop is CASSDYFQNTEAFF. The CDR3 bases are TGTGCCAGCAGTGATTACTTCCAGAACACTGAAGCTTTCTTT. The rearrangement links TRBV2 to TRBJ1-1; D gene ambiguous. This CDR3 is 14 amino acids long. Looked up from germline, CDR1 is SNHLY and CDR2 is FYNNEI. Trimming took 3 bases from V and 1 from J, leaving 9 bases between them.